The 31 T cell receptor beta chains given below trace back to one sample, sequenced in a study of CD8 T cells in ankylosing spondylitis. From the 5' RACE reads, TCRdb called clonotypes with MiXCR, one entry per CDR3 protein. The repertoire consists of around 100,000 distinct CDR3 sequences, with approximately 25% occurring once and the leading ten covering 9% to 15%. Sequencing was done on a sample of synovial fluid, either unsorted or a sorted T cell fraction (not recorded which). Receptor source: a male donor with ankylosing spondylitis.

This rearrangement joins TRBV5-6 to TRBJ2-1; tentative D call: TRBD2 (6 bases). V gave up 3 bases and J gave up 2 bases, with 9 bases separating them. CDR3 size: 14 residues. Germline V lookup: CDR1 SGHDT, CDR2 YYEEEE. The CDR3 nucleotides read TGTGCCAGCAGCTGGGACTTTACCTACAATGAGCAGTTCTTC. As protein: CASSWDFTYNEQFF.

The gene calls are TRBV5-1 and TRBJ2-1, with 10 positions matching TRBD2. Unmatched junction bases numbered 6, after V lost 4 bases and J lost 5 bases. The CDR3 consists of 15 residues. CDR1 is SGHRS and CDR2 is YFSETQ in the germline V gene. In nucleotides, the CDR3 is TGCGCCAGCAGCCCGACTAGCGGGCTAAACAATGAGCAGTTCTTC. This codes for CASSPTSGLNNEQFF.

The DNA of the CDR3 is TGTGCCAGCAGCCCAACGCCTTTTCAGCCCCAGCATTTT. Its translation: CASSPTPFQPQHF. The chain uses TRBV7-6 and TRBJ1-5; D remains unclear. The CDR3 is made up of 13 amino acids. The germline V gene has CDR1 SGHVS and CDR2 FNYEAQ. Trimming shortened V by 5 bases and J by 6 bases, and 11 bases separated the two germline ends. Based on the CDR3 plus reference TRBV7-6 and TRBJ1-5, the full variable domain is GAGVSQSPRYKVTKRGQDVALRCDPISGHVSLYWYRQALGQGPEFLTYFNYEAQQDKSGLPNDRFSAERPEGSISTLTIQRTEQRDSAMYRCASSPTPFQPQHFGDGTRLSIL.

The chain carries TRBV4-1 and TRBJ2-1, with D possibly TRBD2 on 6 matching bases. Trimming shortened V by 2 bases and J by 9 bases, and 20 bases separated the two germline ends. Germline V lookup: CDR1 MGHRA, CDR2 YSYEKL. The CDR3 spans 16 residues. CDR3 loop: CASSQRILALLGEQFF. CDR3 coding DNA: TGCGCCAGCAGCCAAAGGATACTAGCTTTGTTAGGTGAGCAGTTCTTC.

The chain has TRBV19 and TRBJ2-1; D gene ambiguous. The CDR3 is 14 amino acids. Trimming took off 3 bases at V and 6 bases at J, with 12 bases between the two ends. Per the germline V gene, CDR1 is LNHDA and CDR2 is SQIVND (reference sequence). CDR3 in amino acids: CASSIRPRANEQFF. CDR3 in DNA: TGTGCCAGTAGTATCCGGCCCCGGGCCAATGAGCAGTTCTTC.

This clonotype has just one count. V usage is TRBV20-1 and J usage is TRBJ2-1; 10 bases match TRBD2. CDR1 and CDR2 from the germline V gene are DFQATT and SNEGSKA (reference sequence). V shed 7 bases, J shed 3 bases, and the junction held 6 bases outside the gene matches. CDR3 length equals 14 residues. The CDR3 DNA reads TGCAGTGGTCCCGGGACTAGCGTCTACAATGAGCAGTTCTTC. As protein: CSGPGTSVYNEQFF.

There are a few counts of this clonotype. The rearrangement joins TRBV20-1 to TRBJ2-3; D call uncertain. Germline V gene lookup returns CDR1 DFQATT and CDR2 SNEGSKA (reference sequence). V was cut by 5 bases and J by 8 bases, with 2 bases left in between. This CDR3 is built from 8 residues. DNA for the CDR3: TGCAGTGCTTCTACGCAGTATTTT. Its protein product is CSASTQYF.

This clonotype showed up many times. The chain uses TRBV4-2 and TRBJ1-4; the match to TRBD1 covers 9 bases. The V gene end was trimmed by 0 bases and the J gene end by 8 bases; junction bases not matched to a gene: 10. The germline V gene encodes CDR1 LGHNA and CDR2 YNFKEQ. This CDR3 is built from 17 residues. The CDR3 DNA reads TGTGCCAGCAGCCAAGATCAGGGACAGGGTGTTAGAGAAAAACTGTTTTTT. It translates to CASSQDQGQGVREKLFF.

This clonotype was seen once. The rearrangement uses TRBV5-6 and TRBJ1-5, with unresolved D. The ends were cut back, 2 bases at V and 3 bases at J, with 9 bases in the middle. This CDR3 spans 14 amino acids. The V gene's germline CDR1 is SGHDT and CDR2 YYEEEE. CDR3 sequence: CASSFHGHNQPQHF. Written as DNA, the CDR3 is TGTGCCAGCAGCTTTCACGGCCACAATCAGCCCCAGCATTTT.

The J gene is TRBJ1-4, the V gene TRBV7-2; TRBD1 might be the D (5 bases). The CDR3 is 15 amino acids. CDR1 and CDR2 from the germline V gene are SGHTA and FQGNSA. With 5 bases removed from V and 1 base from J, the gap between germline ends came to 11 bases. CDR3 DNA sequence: TGTGCCAGCAGCCCCCGGCAGGGAACTAATGAAAAACTGTTTTTT. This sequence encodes CASSPRQGTNEKLFF.

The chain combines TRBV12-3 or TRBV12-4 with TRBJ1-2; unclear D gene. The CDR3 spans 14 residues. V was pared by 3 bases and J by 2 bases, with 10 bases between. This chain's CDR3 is CASSFADLNYGYTF. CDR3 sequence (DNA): TGTGCCAGCAGTTTCGCCGACCTCAACTATGGCTACACCTTC.

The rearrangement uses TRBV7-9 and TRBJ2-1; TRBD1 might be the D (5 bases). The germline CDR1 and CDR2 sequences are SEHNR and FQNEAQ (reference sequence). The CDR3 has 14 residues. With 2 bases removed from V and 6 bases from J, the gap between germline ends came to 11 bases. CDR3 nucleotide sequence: TGTGCCAGCAGCTTACCCGGGCAGGGCAATGAGCAGTTCTTC. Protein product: CASSLPGQGNEQFF. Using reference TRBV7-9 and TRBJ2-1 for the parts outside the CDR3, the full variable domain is DTGVSQNPRHKITKRGQNVTFRCDPISEHNRLYWYRQTLGQGPEFLTYFQNEAQLEKSRLLSDRFSAERPKGSFSTLEIQRTEQGDSAMYLCASSLPGQGNEQFFGPGTRLTVL.

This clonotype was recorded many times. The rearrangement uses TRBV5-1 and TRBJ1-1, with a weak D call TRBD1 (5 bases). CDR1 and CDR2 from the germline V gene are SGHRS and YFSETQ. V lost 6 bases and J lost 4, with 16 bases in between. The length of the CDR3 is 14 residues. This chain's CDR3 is CASTYTTDSTEAFF. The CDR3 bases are TGCGCCAGCACTTATACGACAGACTCCACTGAAGCTTTCTTT.

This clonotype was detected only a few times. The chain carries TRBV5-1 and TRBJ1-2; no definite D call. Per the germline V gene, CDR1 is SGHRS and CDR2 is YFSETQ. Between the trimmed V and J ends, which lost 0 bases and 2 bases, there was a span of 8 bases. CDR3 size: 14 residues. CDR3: CASSLVSQNYGYTF. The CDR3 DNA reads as TGCGCCAGCAGCTTGGTCTCCCAGAACTATGGCTACACCTTC.

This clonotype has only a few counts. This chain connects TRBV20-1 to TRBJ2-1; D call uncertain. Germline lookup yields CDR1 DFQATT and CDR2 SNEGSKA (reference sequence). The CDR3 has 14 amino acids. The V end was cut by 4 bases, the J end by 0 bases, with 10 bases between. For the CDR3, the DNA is TGCAGTGCTAAAGTCCCGGGCTCCTACAATGAGCAGTTCTTC. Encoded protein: CSAKVPGSYNEQFF.

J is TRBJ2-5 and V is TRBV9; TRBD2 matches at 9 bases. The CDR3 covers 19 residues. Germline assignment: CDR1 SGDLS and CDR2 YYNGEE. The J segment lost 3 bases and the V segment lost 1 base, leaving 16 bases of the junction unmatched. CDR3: CASSVISCAGGPTEETQYF. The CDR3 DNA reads TGTGCCAGCAGCGTAATTTCATGCGCGGGAGGGCCCACGGAAGAGACCCAGTACTTC.

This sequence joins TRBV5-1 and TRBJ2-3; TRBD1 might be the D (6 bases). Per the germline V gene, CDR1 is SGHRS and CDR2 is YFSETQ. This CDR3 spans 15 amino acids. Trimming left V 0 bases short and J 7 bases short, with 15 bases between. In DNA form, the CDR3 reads TGCGCCAGCAGCTTGGAGCGCAGGGGATCGAATACGCAGTATTTT. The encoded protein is CASSLERRGSNTQYF. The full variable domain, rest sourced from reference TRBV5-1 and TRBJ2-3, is KAGVTQTPRYLIKTRGQQVTLSCSPISGHRSVSWYQQTPGQGLQFLFEYFSETQRNKGNFPGRFSGRQFSNSRSEMNVSTLELGDSALYLCASSLERRGSNTQYFGPGTRLTVL.

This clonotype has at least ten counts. The chain's CDR3 is CATSDFGVKYNEQFF. The CDR3 bases are TGTGCCACCAGTGATTTTGGGGTCAAGTACAATGAGCAGTTCTTC. This chain joins TRBV24-1 and TRBJ2-1; D unclear. Trimming left V 1 base short and J 4 bases short, with 10 bases between. The germline gives CDR1 KGHDR, CDR2 SFDVKD. The CDR3 spans 15 residues.

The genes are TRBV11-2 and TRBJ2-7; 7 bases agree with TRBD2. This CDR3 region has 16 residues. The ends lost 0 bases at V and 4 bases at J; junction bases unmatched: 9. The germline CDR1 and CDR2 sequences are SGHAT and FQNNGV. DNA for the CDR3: TGTGCCAGCAGCTTAGATGGGAGGGGAGGCCCTTACGAGCAGTACTTC. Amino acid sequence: CASSLDGRGGPYEQYF. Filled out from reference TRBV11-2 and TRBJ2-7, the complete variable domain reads EAGVAQSPRYKIIEKRQSVAFWCNPISGHATLYWYQQILGQGPKLLIQFQNNGVVDDSQLPKDRFSAERLKGVDSTLKIQPAKLEDSAVYLCASSLDGRGGPYEQYFGPGTRLTVT.

CDR3 protein: CASSLRAMSTGELFF. The DNA of the CDR3 is TGTGCCAGCAGTTTACGGGCGATGAGCACCGGGGAGCTGTTTTTT. The chain carries TRBV27 and TRBJ2-2; D is ambiguous. V dropped 2 bases and J dropped 4 bases, with 11 bases sitting between them. From germline, CDR1 is MNHEY and CDR2 SMNVEV (reference sequence). This CDR3 region has 15 residues.

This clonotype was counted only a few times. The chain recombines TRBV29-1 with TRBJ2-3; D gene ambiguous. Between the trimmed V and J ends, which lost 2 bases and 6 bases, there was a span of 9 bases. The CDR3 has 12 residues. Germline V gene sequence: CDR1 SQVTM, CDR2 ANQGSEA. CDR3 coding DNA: TGCAGCGTTGAATGGCAGTCTGATACGCAGTATTTT. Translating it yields CSVEWQSDTQYF.

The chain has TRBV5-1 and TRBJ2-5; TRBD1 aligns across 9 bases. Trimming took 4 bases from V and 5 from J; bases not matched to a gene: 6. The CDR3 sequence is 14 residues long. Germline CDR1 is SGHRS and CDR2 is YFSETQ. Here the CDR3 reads CASSGGTGLETQYF. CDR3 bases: TGCGCCAGCAGCGGGGGGACAGGGCTGGAGACCCAGTACTTC.

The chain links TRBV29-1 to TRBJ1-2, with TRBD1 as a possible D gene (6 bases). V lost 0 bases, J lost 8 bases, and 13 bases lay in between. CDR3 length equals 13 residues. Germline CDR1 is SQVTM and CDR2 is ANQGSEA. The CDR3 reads CSVEELGAKGYTF. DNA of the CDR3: TGCAGCGTTGAAGAACTGGGGGCGAAAGGCTACACCTTC.

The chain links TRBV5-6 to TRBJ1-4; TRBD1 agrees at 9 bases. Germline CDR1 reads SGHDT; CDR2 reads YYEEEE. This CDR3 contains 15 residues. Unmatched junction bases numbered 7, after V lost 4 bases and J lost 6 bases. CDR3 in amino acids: CASSLTGGEDEKLFF. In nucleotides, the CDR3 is TGTGCCAGCAGCCTCACAGGGGGCGAAGATGAAAAACTGTTTTTT. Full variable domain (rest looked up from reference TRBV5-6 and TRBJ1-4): DAGVTQSPTHLIKTRGQQVTLRCSPKSGHDTVSWYQQALGQGPQFIFQYYEEEERQRGNFPDRFSGHQFPNYSSELNVNALLLGDSALYLCASSLTGGEDEKLFFGSGTQLSVL.

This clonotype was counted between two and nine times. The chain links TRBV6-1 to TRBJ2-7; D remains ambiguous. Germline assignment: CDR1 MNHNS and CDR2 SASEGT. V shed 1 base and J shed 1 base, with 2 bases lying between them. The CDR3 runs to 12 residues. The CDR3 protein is CASSEGSYEQYF. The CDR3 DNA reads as TGTGCCAGCAGTGAAGGTTCCTACGAGCAGTACTTC.

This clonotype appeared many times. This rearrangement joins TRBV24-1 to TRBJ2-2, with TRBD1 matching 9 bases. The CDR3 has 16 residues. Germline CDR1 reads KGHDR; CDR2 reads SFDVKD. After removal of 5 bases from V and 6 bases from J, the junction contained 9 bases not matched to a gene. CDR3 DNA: TGTGCCACCAGTGCCTTGGGACAGGGTAAGGCCGGGGAGCTGTTTTTT. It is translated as CATSALGQGKAGELFF.

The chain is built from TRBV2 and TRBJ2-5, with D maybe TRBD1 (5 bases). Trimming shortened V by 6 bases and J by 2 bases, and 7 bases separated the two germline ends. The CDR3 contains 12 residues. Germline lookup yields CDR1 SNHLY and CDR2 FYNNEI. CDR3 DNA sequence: TGTGCCAGCAGACAGGTACAAGAGACCCAGTACTTC. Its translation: CASRQVQETQYF. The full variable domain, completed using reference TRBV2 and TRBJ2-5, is EPEVTQTPSHQVTQMGQEVILRCVPISNHLYFYWYRQILGQKVEFLVSFYNNEISEKSEIFDDQFSVERPDGSNFTLKIRSTKLEDSAMYFCASRQVQETQYFGPGTRLLVL.

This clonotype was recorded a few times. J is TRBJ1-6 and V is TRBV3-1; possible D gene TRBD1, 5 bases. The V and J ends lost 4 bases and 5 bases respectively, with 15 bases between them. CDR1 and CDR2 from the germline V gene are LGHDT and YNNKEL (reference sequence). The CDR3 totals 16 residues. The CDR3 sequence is CASSLSWGRNNSPLHF. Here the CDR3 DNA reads TGTGCCAGCAGCCTCTCTTGGGGACGGAATAATTCACCCCTCCACTTT.

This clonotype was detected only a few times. CDR3 protein: CASSTTVPGQGGDYEQYF. The CDR3 DNA sequence: TGTGCCAGCAGTACGACCGTCCCGGGACAGGGAGGGGATTACGAGCAGTACTTC. This chain links TRBV9 with TRBJ2-7, with 9 positions matching TRBD1. The CDR3 consists of 18 residues. Germline values: CDR1 SGDLS, CDR2 YYNGEE. After removal of 5 bases from V and 4 bases from J, the junction contained 19 bases not matched to a gene.

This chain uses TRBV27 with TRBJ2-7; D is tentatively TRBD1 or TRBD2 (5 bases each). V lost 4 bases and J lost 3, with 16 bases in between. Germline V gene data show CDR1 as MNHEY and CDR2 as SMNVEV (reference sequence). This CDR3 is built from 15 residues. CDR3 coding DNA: TGTGCCAGCAGTTCAACCGGGACGTTGAGCTACGAGCAGTACTTC. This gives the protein CASSSTGTLSYEQYF.

The CDR3 DNA reads TGCAGTGCCCCCCCAGGGGGGAATGAAAAACTGTTTTTT. It yields the protein CSAPPGGNEKLFF. The rearrangement links TRBV20-1 to TRBJ1-4; 7 nucleotides agree with TRBD1. Germline-derived CDR1 and CDR2 are DFQATT and SNEGSKA (reference sequence). The V gene end was trimmed by 6 bases and the J gene end by 5 bases; junction bases not matched to a gene: 6. The CDR3 covers 13 residues.